The 7 T cell receptor beta chains listed next were all sequenced from one sample in a study of T cell repertoires in cytomegalovirus infection. No antigen has been assigned to these receptors. TCRdb called the reads again in MiXCR, with one record for every CDR3 protein. The repertoire holds some 920,000 distinct CDR3 sequences, with roughly 31% as singletons. The input for sequencing was cultured CD8+ T cells from PBMCs, taken from culture after CMV antigen stimulation. Receptor source: a human donor in good health (CMV status not recorded). Some clones in this sample may be carry-over from other donors' samples.

The V and J genes are TRBV9 and TRBJ1-1; D unclear. The V end lost 0 bases, the J end lost 8 bases, and 8 bases lay between the germline ends. Germline V gene sequence: CDR1 SGDLS, CDR2 YYNGEE. This CDR3 is built from 12 residues. The DNA of the CDR3 is TGTGCCAGCAGCGTAGCCTTGGGGGAAGCTTTCTTT. This gives the protein CASSVALGEAFF.

This chain uses TRBV7-8 with TRBJ2-5; tentative D call: TRBD2 (7 bases). This CDR3 has 15 amino acids. The ends were cut back, 5 bases at V and 2 bases at J, with 15 bases in the middle. Germline-derived CDR1 and CDR2 are SGHVS and FQNEAQ. This CDR3 is CASSPEGGRQETQYF. The CDR3 DNA is TGTGCCAGCAGCCCGGAGGGGGGGCGACAAGAGACCCAGTACTTC. The full variable domain, with the rest looked up from reference TRBV7-8 and TRBJ2-5, is GAGVSQSPRYKVAKRGQDVALRCDPISGHVSLFWYQQALGQGPEFLTYFQNEAQLDKSGLPSDRFFAERPEGSVSTLKIQRTQQEDSAVYLCASSPEGGRQETQYFGPGTRLLVL.

The gene calls are TRBV4-1 and TRBJ2-3, with TRBD2 identical over 7 bases. Unmatched junction bases numbered 5, after V lost 2 bases and J lost 3 bases. The germline gives CDR1 MGHRA, CDR2 YSYEKL. This CDR3 is built from 15 residues. The DNA of the CDR3 is TGCGCCAGCAGCCAACCTAGTAGCGGGACAGATACGCAGTATTTT. It translates to CASSQPSSGTDTQYF.

The chain joins TRBV20-1 to TRBJ2-7; D may be TRBD2 (6 bases). Germline loops: CDR1 DFQATT, CDR2 SNEGSKA (reference sequence). The CDR3 covers 19 residues. V shed 0 bases and J shed 3 bases, with 27 bases lying between them. The CDR3 spells CSAREIGIRLDGNGYEQYF. Written as DNA, the CDR3 is TGCAGTGCTAGAGAGATAGGGATCCGACTAGACGGGAACGGCTACGAGCAGTACTTC.

This clonotype was counted between two and nine times. This chain uses TRBV19 with TRBJ2-2; 7 bases are shared with TRBD1. Germline V gives CDR1 LNHDA, CDR2 SQIVND (reference sequence). CDR3 size: 17 residues. The junction had 18 bases not matched to a gene; V was cut back by 7 bases and J by 7 bases. The CDR3, as DNA: TGTGCCAGTACTTGGACAGGAGGAAAACGAGTCGGCGGGGAGCTGTTTTTT. It is translated as CASTWTGGKRVGGELFF.

Written as DNA, the CDR3 is TGTGCCACCAGTGATTCCCTGCTCCAGCCGCTGTTTTTT. Its translation is CATSDSLLQPLFF. J is TRBJ2-2 and V is TRBV24-1; no reliable D call. Germline V gives CDR1 KGHDR, CDR2 SFDVKD. V lost 2 bases and J lost 13, with 13 bases in between. The CDR3 has 13 amino acids.

This clonotype has only a few counts. The chain joins TRBV14 to TRBJ2-7; D is uncertain. The length of the CDR3 is 13 residues. V lost 3 bases and J 3 bases, leaving 9 bases between the germline ends. Per the germline V gene, CDR1 is SGHDN and CDR2 is FVKESK. CDR3 in DNA: TGTGCCAGCAGCCACTGGGTCAGCTACGAGCAGTACTTC. It translates to CASSHWVSYEQYF.